This T cell receptor (beta chain) stems from a study of radiotherapy plus CTLA-4 blockade in lung cancer. V was clipped by 6 bases and J by 0 bases, with 15 bases between them. The CDR3 spans 15 residues. In germline, CDR1 is MNHEY, CDR2 SMNVEV (reference sequence). Method: immunoSEQ multiplex PCR; TCRdb's copy keeps in-frame clones and lacks some. The repertoire holds over 15,000 clones, with about 82% as singletons. The V gene is TRBV27, the J gene TRBJ2-7; D is ambiguous. This receptor was identified in a human donor with non-small cell lung cancer whose response to radiotherapy plus ipilimumab could not be evaluated. The sequencing here drew on peripheral blood, taken from a patient treated with radiotherapy plus ipilimumab. The CDR3 sequence is CASRMGPLSSYEQYF. For the CDR3, the DNA is TGTGCCAGCAGGATGGGCCCTCTTAGCTCCTACGAGCAGTACTTC.